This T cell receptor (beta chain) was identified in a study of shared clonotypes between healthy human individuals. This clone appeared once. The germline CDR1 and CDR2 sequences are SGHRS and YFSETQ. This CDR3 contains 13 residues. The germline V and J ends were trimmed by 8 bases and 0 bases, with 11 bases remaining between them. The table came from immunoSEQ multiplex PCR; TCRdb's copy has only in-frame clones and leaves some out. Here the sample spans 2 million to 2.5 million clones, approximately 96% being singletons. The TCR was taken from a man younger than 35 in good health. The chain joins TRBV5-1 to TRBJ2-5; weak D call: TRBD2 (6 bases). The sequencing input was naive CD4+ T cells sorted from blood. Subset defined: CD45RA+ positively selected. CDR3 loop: CASTPGDQETQYF. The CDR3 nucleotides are TGCGCCAGTACACCGGGGGACCAAGAGACCCAGTACTTC.